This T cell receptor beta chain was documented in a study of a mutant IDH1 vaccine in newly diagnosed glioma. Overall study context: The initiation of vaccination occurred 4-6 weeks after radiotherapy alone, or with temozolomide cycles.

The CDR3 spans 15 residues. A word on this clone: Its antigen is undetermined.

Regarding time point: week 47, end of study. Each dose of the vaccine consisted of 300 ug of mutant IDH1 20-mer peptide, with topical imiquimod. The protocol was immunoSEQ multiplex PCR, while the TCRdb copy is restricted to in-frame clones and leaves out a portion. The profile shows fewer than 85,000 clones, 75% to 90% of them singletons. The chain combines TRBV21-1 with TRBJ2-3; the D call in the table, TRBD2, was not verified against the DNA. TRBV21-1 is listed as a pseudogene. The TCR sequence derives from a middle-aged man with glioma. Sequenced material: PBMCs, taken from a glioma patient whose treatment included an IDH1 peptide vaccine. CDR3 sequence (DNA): TGTGCCAGCAGCTGCCGACTAGCGGGAGGAGATACGCAGTATTTT. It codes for CASSCRLAGGDTQYF.